This T cell receptor beta chain was sequenced in a study of Ad26.COV2.S vaccination and SARS-CoV-2 variants. About the study: Donor got 5x10^10 or 1x10^11 viral particles of Ad26.COV2.S.

Trimming took 0 bases from V and 4 from J, leaving 6 bases between them. The CDR3 length is 13 residues. Germline V CDR1 and CDR2: MNHEY, SMNVEV (reference sequence). Treatment indicated: about 20 received Ad26.COV2.S at low or high dose, single or two shots; roughly five received placebo; per-sample allocation not given. Samples analyzed were those drawn on day 63 after the first vaccine or placebo injection. Donation was by an adult aged 18-55 years who was in Boston. Using immunoSEQ multiplex PCR, the repertoire was profiled, and TCRdb retains in-frame clones only, with some absent. The repertoire holds about 430,000 clones, with approximately 90% as singletons. With respect to this clone: Its antigen is unknown.

The study, taken as a whole, reports: Spike-specific responses of CD8+ and CD4+ T cells were reported to display substantial breadth after vaccination. Responses of T cells in total may have been underestimated by the TCR breadth and depth analyses.

Sequenced here: peripheral blood, sampled in a trial of Ad26.COV2.S vaccine versus placebo. This rearrangement joins TRBV27 to TRBJ1-2; D call uncertain. The TCR sequence derives from a person aged 18 to 65 who received the Ad26.COV2.S COVID-19 vaccine or a placebo. The CDR3 spells CASSLSYGYGYTF. In DNA form, the CDR3 reads TGTGCCAGCAGTTTATCGTACGGCTATGGCTACACCTTC.